This entry lists 14 T cell receptor beta chains sequenced from one sample in a study of T cells in localized non-small cell lung cancer. The assay was immunoSEQ multiplex PCR, and TCRdb's table has in-frame clones only and misses some. The repertoire has 1,200 to 1,500 clones, approximately 20% of them found once; the top ten carry 9.5% to 15%. Specimen: normal lung tissue next to the tumor, collected before any cancer treatment. Source of these receptors: a woman aged 40-75 years with stage I lung adenocarcinoma.

This clone has just a few counts. This chain connects TRBV9 to TRBJ1-2; maybe TRBD1 (5 bases). CDR1 is SGDLS and CDR2 is YYNGEE in the germline V gene. Trimming left V 2 bases short and J 6 bases short, with 11 bases between. CDR3 length equals 13 residues. DNA for the CDR3: TGTGCCAGCAGCGTTAGAGGGGATAATGGCTACACCTTC. Protein: CASSVRGDNGYTF.

The chain recombines TRBV9 with TRBJ2-2; D tentatively reads TRBD1 or TRBD2 (7 bases each). With 1 base removed from V and 0 bases from J, the gap between germline ends came to 10 bases. The CDR3 consists of 16 residues. Germline-derived CDR1 and CDR2 are SGDLS and YYNGEE. The CDR3 is CASSVSGTANTGELFF. DNA of the CDR3: TGTGCCAGCAGCGTAAGCGGGACAGCGAACACCGGGGAGCTGTTTTTT.

This clone turned up a few times. The chain joins TRBV11-3 to TRBJ2-4; unclear D gene. Germline CDR1 is SGHNT and CDR2 is YENEEA. V gave up 2 bases and J gave up 0 bases, with 8 bases separating them. The CDR3 spans 15 residues. CDR3 DNA: TGTGCCAGCAGCTTAAGCCCGACAGCCAAAAACATTCAGTACTTC. This translates into CASSLSPTAKNIQYF.

This clone was picked up a small number of times. The chain uses TRBV11-3 and TRBJ1-2, with 9 bases fitting TRBD1. This CDR3 spans 16 amino acids. Germline V gene sequence: CDR1 SGHNT, CDR2 YENEEA. Trimming took 5 bases from V and 5 from J; bases not matched to a gene: 12. In DNA form, the CDR3 reads TGTGCCAGCAGCCCGCACAGGGGGCAAGGTTGGTATGGCTACACCTTC. It yields the protein CASSPHRGQGWYGYTF.

A few counts support this clone. The rearrangement uses TRBV6-8 and TRBJ1-5; TRBD1 matches at 10 bases. The CDR3 extends over 15 amino acids. Looked up from germline, CDR1 is MNHGY and CDR2 is SAAAGT. Germline trimming cut 8 bases from V and 3 bases from J; bases unmatched to any gene: 7. The DNA of the CDR3 is TGTGCCAGCGGGGGGACAGGGGCTTTCAATCAGCCCCAGCATTTT. Translation gives CASGGTGAFNQPQHF.

The chain combines TRBV7-5 with TRBJ1-5; the table gives TRBD1 as D, unverified against the DNA. TRBV7-5 is marked as a pseudogene. The CDR3 is made up of 15 amino acids. Here the CDR3 DNA reads TGTGCCAGCAGCTTAGGGACAGGGGTCAATCAGCCCCAGCATTTT. Translating gives CASSLGTGVNQPQHF.

The chain recombines TRBV23-1 with TRBJ2-3, with 13 bases that match TRBD2. TRBV23-1 has ORF status, its function being uncertain. The V and J ends lost 4 bases and 5 bases, in that order; junction bases with no gene match: 15. The CDR3 contains 19 residues. CDR3 nucleotides: TGCGCCAGCAGTCTTTCCAGGACTAGCGGGAGAGGGAGGGAAGATACGCAGTATTTT. It is translated as CASSLSRTSGRGREDTQYF.

The chain employs TRBV6-8 and TRBJ1-2, with D possibly TRBD1 on 5 matching bases. Per germline, CDR1 MNHGY and CDR2 SAAAGT. The CDR3 is 13 amino acids. V was pared by 2 bases and J by 4 bases, with 8 bases between. The CDR3 region has the DNA TGTGCCAGCAGTTACCGGGGCCTCTATGGCTACACCTTC. Residues: CASSYRGLYGYTF.

The chain carries TRBV19 and TRBJ2-3; D not certain. Germline CDR1 reads LNHDA; CDR2 reads SQIVND (reference sequence). This CDR3 has 15 amino acids. Trimming took 9 bases from V and 2 from J, leaving 18 bases between them. CDR3 amino acids: CASSQISDYTDTQYF. DNA of the CDR3: TGTGCCAGCTCCCAGATCAGTGATTACACAGATACGCAGTATTTT.

The chain has TRBV28 and TRBJ1-6; D perhaps matches TRBD1 (6 bases). Trimming shortened V by 8 bases and J by 0 bases, and 20 bases separated the two germline ends. The germline V gene has CDR1 MDHEN and CDR2 SYDVKM. There are 18 residues in the CDR3. CDR3 in DNA: TGTGCCAGCGGCAGGGTGGGGGCCTTAAGCTCCTATAATTCACCCCTCCACTTT. It yields the protein CASGRVGALSSYNSPLHF.

This clone ranks as large (0.1 to 1%). The CDR3 sequence: CASSLFDSSNQPQHF. CDR3 DNA sequence: TGTGCCAGCAGCTTGTTCGACAGTAGCAATCAGCCCCAGCATTTT. This chain uses TRBV11-3 with TRBJ1-5, with D tentatively TRBD1 (5 bases). The germline V and J ends were trimmed by 3 bases and 0 bases, with 9 bases remaining between them. Germline V gene data show CDR1 as SGHNT and CDR2 as YENEEA. This CDR3 comprises 15 residues. The entire variable domain, with the rest obtained from reference TRBV11-3 and TRBJ1-5, is as follows: EAGVVQSPRYKIIEKKQPVAFWCNPISGHNTLYWYLQNLGQGPELLIRYENEEAVDDSQLPKDRFSAERLKGVDSTLKIQPAELGDSAVYLCASSLFDSSNQPQHFGDGTRLSIL.

In this sample, this clone turned up a few times. V gene TRBV18 combines with J gene TRBJ1-4; 8 bases map to TRBD1. The germline CDR1 and CDR2 sequences are KGHSH and LQKENI. The CDR3 has 15 amino acids. The V segment lost 3 bases and the J segment 7 bases; nucleotides outside the gene matches: 7. The CDR3 bases are TGTGCCAGCTCACCTTCCCCAGGGGGCGTTGAAAAACTGTTTTTT. Amino acids: CASSPSPGGVEKLFF.

Written as DNA, the CDR3 is TGTGCCAGCAGCCACCGGGACAGAAGCAATCAGCCCCAGCATTTT. It specifies CASSHRDRSNQPQHF. This chain joins TRBV6-8 and TRBJ1-5, with 7 bases fitting TRBD1. CDR1 is MNHGY and CDR2 is SAAAGT in the germline V gene. After removal of 6 bases from V and 1 base from J, the junction contained 6 bases not matched to a gene. The CDR3 has 15 residues.

The rearrangement uses TRBV10-2 and TRBJ1-3; D remains ambiguous. CDR1 WSHSY and CDR2 SAAADI come from the germline V gene. CDR3 length: 19 amino acids. V gave up 0 bases and J gave up 0 bases, with 18 bases separating them. This CDR3 is CASSESKLTLPTSGNTIYF. For the CDR3, the DNA is TGCGCCAGCAGTGAGTCGAAATTGACCCTTCCGACCTCTGGAAACACCATATATTTT.